The rows below give T cell receptor beta chains drawn from one sample of a study of blood T cell repertoires in COVID-19. This table comes from immunoSEQ multiplex PCR, and its TCRdb copy is limited to in-frame clones, with some not included. The sample carries 250,000 to 300,000 clones, about 85% recorded once. Sequenced material: peripheral blood. The receptors originated from a woman aged 50 to 60 who had recovered from COVID-19. CDR3s include the opening cysteine and the closing phenylalanine or tryptophan. Fields, in order: clone size, J gene, V gene, D gene, CDR3 DNA, CDR3 protein. A D gene is named only where the DNA matches it firmly. Not every row has a clone size; where given, it reads once, few, many or a size class.

- TRBJ1-2 TRBV5-1 - TGCGCCAGCAGCTTGACAACCCCGATAGCTGCCTATGGCTACACCTTC CASSLTTPIAAYGYTF
- TRBJ2-1 TRBV6-2/TRBV6-3 - TGTGCCAGCAGCACTATGATTGAGCAGTTCTTC CASSTMIEQFF
- TRBJ1-1 TRBV5-1 TRBD1 TGCGCCAGCAGCAAGACAGGGGGGTTGAACACTGAAGCTTTCTTT CASSKTGGLNTEAFF
- TRBJ1-2 TRBV11-2 - TGTGCCAGCAGCTTAGTTATGGCAGGCAGCTATGGCTACACCTTC CASSLVMAGSYGYTF
- TRBJ1-2 TRBV11-1 - TGTGCCAGCAGCTTGAACGGACAGATCCCTAACTATGGCTACACCTTC CASSLNGQIPNYGYTF
once TRBJ2-5 TRBV6-6 - TGTGCCAGCAGTTACTCGAGAGTCGGCCAAGAGACCCAGTACTTC CASSYSRVGQETQYF
- TRBJ1-5 TRBV6-5 TRBD1 TGTGCCAGCACCCCGACAGGGTTGGGGCAGCCCCAGCATTTT CASTPTGLGQPQHF
- TRBJ2-2 TRBV2 - TGTGCCAGCGGAGGACAGAGCGCGAACACCGGGGAGCTGTTTTTT CASGGQSANTGELFF
- TRBJ1-2 TRBV6-5 - TGTGCCAGCAGTTACGGACATCCCGGCACCTATGGCTACACCTTC CASSYGHPGTYGYTF
- TRBJ2-7 TRBV7-9 - TGTGCCAGCAGCTCCCAAGAGGGGGGGCCCGGATCCTACGAGCAGTACTTC CASSSQEGGPGSYEQYF
- TRBJ1-2 TRBV18 TRBD1 TGTGCCAGCTCACCACAACCGGGACAGGGAAACTATGGCTACACCTTC CASSPQPGQGNYGYTF
- TRBJ1-2 TRBV10-3 - TGTGCCACCAGTGGATCGGGAAGTACGTCGGACTATGGCTACACCTTC CATSGSGSTSDYGYTF
- TRBJ2-5 TRBV14 - TGTGCCAGCAGCCTAAATCAAGAGACCCAGTACTTC CASSLNQETQYF
few TRBJ1-3 TRBV6-6 - TGTGCCAGCAGTCCTCAATCCAGGATCCTCTCTGGAAACACCATATATTTT CASSPQSRILSGNTIYF
- TRBJ1-1 TRBV6-4 TRBD1 TGTGCCAGCAGTGAGACAGGGAAGGGTGCGAGCACTGAAGCTTTCTTT CASSETGKGASTEAFF
- TRBJ1-2 TRBV28 - TGTGCCAGCAGTTTAGACACGTACTATGGCTACACCTTC CASSLDTYYGYTF
- TRBJ2-5 TRBV7-9 - TGTGCCAGCAGCGCTCGACTAGGTGTCGAGACCCAGTACTTC CASSARLGVETQYF